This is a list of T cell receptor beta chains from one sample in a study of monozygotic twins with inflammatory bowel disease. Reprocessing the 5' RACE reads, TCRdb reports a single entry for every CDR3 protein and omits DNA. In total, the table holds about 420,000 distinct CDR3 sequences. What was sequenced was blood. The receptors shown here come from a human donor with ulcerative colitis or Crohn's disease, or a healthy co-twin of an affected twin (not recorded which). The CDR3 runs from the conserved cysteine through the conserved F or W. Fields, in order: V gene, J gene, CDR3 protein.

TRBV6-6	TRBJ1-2	CASSYGGPGYGYTF
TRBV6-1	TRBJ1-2	CASRDILQGMGGYTF
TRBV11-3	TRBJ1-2	CASSLKRDRYYGYTF
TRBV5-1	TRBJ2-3	CASANQGMLTDTQYF
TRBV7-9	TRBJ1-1	CASSPGAGSAEAFF
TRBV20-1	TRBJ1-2	CSARDYHTRGYTF
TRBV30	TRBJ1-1	CAWSRQTEAFF
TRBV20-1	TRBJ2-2	CSARRQGALNTGELFF
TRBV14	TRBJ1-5	CARGFGRGNQPQHF
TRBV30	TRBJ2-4	CAWRRGNIQYF
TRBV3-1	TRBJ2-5	CASSPTSGGPGETQYF
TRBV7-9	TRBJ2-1	CASSEGDSYNEQFF
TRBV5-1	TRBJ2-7	CASSGDRLLEQYF
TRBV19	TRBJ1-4	CASSPRTASNEKLFF